This T cell receptor (beta chain) was identified in a study of OX40 agonist ivuxolimab in advanced cancers. Across the whole study: It was permissible to have had prior anti-PD-1, anti-PD-L1 or anti-CTLA-4 therapy, and around 40% had some. General study findings and limits: Clones of CD4+ and CD8+ blood T cells grew by week 6 at doses of 0.1 to 3.0 mg/kg. Low normalized T-cell clonal expansion also characterized some of the nonresponders.

The germline V and J ends were trimmed by 3 bases and 5 bases, with 23 bases remaining between them. This CDR3 has 17 amino acids. Germline CDR1 and CDR2: SGHRS and YFSETQ. Some clones are missing from TCRdb's copy, which holds only in-frame ones; the method was immunoSEQ multiplex PCR. The sample comprises 100,000 to 130,000 clones, about 91% of which are singletons, and under 0.85% rests with the top ten. Turning to this clone: Its antigen is not identified.

Patients had blood sampled at baseline and again on cycle 4 day 1 and cycle 7 day 1. Sequences were derived from CD4+ or CD8+ T cells sorted from blood, sampled in a trial of the OX40 agonist ivuxolimab. The chain employs TRBV5-1 and TRBJ2-5; D possibly matches TRBD1 or TRBD2 (5 bases each). The TCR sequence derives from an adult with an advanced solid tumor such as melanoma, head and neck, liver or kidney cancer. CDR3: CASSSGRAGPLDETQYF. The CDR3 DNA reads as TGCGCCAGCAGCTCCGGGCGGGCAGGGCCGTTGGACGAGACCCAGTACTTC. Drawing the rest from reference TRBV5-1 and TRBJ2-5, the complete variable domain is KAGVTQTPRYLIKTRGQQVTLSCSPISGHRSVSWYQQTPGQGLQFLFEYFSETQRNKGNFPGRFSGRQFSNSRSEMNVSTLELGDSALYLCASSSGRAGPLDETQYFGPGTRLLVL.